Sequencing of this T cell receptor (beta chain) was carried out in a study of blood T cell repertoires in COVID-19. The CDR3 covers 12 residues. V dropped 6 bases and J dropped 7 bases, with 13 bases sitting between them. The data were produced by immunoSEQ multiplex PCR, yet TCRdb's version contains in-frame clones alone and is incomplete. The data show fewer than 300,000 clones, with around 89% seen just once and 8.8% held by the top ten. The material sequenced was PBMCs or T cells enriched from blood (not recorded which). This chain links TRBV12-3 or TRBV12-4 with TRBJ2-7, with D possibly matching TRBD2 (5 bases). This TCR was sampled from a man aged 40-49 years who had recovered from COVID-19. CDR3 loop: CASSRLSREQYF. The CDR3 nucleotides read TGTGCCAGCAGCCGACTAAGCCGGGAGCAGTACTTC.